Here is one T cell receptor (beta chain) with its context. The data originate from a study of blood T cell repertoires in COVID-19. Clones were read by immunoSEQ multiplex PCR, and TCRdb kept only the in-frame ones, dropping some. This sample has under 200,000 clones, with about 85% found just once. The TCR was taken from a woman older than 75 with acute or convalescent COVID-19. Sequenced material: peripheral blood.

This CDR3 is CASSPWDYASYEQYF. Written as DNA, the CDR3 is TGTGCCAGCAGCCCCTGGGACTACGCCTCCTACGAGCAGTACTTC. This sequence joins TRBV9 and TRBJ2-7, with 7 bases fitting TRBD2. The germline CDR1 and CDR2 sequences are SGDLS and YYNGEE. The CDR3 has 15 residues. The ends lost 4 bases at V and 0 bases at J; junction bases unmatched: 7.